This entry concerns a single T cell receptor beta chain. The entry originates in a study of T cell changes during pregnancy in multiple sclerosis. The data were produced by immunoSEQ multiplex PCR, yet TCRdb's version contains in-frame clones alone and is incomplete. Of more than 80,000 clones in the sample, roughly 95% were seen once. Sequenced here: peripheral blood, sampled in the second trimester of pregnancy. This TCR derives from a female donor with multiple sclerosis, enrolled in a pregnancy study.

The chain's CDR3 is CASSALGGGVNNEQFF. DNA for the CDR3: TGTGCCAGCAGCGCTTTGGGCGGGGGCGTTAATAATGAGCAGTTCTTC. V gene TRBV2 combines with J gene TRBJ2-1, with a tentative D call TRBD2 (7 bases). The V end lost 6 bases, the J end lost 7 bases, and 22 bases lay between the germline ends. The CDR3 totals 16 residues. CDR1 SNHLY and CDR2 FYNNEI come from the germline V gene.